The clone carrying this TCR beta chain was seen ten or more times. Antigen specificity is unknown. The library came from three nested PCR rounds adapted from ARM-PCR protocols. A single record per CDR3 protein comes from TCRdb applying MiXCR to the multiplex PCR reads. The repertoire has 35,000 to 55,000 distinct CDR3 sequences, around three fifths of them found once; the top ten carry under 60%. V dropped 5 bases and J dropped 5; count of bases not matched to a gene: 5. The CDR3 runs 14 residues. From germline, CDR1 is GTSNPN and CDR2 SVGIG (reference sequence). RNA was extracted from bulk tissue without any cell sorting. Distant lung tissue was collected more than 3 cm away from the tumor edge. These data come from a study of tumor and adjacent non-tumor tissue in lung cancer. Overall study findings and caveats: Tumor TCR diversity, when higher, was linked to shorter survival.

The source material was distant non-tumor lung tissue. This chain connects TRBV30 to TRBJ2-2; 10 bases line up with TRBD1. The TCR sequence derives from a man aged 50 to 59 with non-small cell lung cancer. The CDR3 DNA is TGTGCCTGGGTGGGACAGGGGATGACCGGGGAGCTGTTTTTT. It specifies CAWVGQGMTGELFF.